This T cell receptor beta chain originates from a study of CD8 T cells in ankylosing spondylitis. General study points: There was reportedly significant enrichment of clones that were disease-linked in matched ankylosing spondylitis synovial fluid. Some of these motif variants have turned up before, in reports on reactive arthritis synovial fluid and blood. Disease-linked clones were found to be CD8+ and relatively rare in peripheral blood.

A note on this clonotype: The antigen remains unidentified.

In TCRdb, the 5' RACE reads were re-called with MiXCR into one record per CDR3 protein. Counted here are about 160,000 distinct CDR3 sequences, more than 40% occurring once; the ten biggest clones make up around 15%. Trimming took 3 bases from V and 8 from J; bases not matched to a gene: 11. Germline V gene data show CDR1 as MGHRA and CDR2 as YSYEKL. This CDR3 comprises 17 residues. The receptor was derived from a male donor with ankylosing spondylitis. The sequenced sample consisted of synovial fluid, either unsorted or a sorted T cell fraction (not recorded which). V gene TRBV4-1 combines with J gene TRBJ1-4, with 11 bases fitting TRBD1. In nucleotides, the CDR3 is TGCGCCAGCAGCCATGAGGACAGGGGGCGTTTCGGGGAAAAACTGTTTTTT. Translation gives CASSHEDRGRFGEKLFF.